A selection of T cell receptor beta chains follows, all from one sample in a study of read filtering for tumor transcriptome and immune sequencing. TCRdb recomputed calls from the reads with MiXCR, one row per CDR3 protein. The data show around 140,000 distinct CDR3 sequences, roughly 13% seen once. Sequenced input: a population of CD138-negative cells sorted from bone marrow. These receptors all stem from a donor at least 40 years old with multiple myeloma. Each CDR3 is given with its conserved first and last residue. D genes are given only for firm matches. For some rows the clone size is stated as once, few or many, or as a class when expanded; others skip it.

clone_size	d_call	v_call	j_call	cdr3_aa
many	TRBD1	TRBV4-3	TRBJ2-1	CASSPGQTTYNEQFF
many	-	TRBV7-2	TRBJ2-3	CASSLEGARDTQYF
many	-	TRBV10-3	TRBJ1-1	CAISETSSTEAFF
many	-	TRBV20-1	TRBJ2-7	CSANSYRGGEQYF
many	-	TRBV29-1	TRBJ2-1	CSVVAATYNEQFF
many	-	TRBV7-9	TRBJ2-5	CASSLRASQETQYF
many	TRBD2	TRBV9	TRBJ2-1	CASSVGSSGSHEQFF
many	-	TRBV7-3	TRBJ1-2	CASSLTLGDTNYGYTF
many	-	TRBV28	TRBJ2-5	CASSFLGSGGETQYF
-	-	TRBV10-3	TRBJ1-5	CVIRESVNQRPQHF
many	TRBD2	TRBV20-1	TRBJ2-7	CSARAGGPYEQYF
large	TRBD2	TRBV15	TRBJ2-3	CATSRDTLAGARGDTQYF
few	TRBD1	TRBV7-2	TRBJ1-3	CASSPGQVSGNTIYF
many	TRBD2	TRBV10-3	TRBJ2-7	CAISELAGVSYEQYF
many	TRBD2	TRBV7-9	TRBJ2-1	CASSLLRTSGNTNGNEQFF
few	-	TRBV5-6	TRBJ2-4	CASSLVRSLAKNIQYF
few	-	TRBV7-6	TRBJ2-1	CASSSEPFPGNEQFF
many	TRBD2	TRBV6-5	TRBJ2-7	CASSTTSGNYEQYF
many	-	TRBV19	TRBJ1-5	CASTPLGGNQPQHF
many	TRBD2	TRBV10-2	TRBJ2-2	CASQRLAGGPSGELFF
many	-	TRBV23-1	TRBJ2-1	CASSQGGCSYNEQFF
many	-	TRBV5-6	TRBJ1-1	CASSLGVATEAFF
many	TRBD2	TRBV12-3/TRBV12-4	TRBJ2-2	CASSGLAGGSNTGELFF
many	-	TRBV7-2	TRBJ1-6	CASSLAVSDNSPLHF
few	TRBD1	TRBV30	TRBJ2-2	CAWSDTNRGLRSGELFF
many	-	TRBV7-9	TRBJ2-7	CASSLDDSYEQYF
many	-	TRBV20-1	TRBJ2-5	CSARTYGRGQETQYF
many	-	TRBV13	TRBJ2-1	CASSLGPRLPNEQFF
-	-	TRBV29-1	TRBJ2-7	CSVEEASSRLEYF
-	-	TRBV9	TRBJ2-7	CASSDGTLSYEQYF
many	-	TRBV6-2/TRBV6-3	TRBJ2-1	CASSYSGGAEQFF
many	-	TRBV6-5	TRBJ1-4	CASSYTVDGEKLFF
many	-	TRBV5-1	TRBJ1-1	CASSLEEGRITEAFF
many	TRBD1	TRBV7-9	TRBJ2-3	CASSRTWTGGTDTQYF
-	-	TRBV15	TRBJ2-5	CATSTGLRTLRPQYF
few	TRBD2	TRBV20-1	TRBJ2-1	CSVSGGVYNEQFF
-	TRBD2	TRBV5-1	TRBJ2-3	CASSLGLAARTDTQYF
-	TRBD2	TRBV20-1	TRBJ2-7	CSARGVSGRGYEQYF
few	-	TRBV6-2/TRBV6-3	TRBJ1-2	CASSYSGTSGYTF
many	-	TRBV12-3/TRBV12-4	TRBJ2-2	CASAAGRRAGFGGELFF
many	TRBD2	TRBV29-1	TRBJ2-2	CSVARLAGGPNTGELFF
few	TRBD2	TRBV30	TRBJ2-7	CAWEDASGLAGEQYF